These 26 T cell receptor beta chains share one sample of origin, sequenced in a study of T cell responses to AZD1222 COVID-19 vaccine. Measured with immunoSEQ multiplex PCR; TCRdb has only the in-frame clones, and not every one. This table holds some 25,000 clones, around 87% found once. Sample: peripheral blood, taken 28 days after the second AZD1222 dose. The receptors shown here come from an adult who received the AZD1222 COVID-19 vaccine.

This clone is large (0.1 to 1%) in the sample. The rearrangement joins TRBV13 to TRBJ2-4; no clear D gene. V lost 0 bases and J lost 1, with 10 bases in between. This CDR3 contains 16 residues. Germline V gives CDR1 PRHDT, CDR2 FYEKMQ (reference sequence). DNA for the CDR3: TGTGCCAGCAGCTTAGGCTTGACAAACGCCAAAAACATTCAGTACTTC. It specifies CASSLGLTNAKNIQYF.

The V gene is TRBV7-9, the J gene TRBJ2-3, with TRBD1 matching 7 bases. The J segment lost 2 bases and the V segment lost 5 bases, leaving 16 bases of the junction unmatched. This CDR3 contains 18 residues. The germline V gene encodes CDR1 SEHNR and CDR2 FQNEAQ (reference sequence). CDR3 sequence reads: CASSPTGQSTIITDTQYF. Written as DNA, the CDR3 is TGTGCCAGCAGCCCGACAGGGCAAAGCACGATAATCACAGATACGCAGTATTTT.

The rearrangement joins TRBV6-5 to TRBJ1-5; TRBD1 is a possible D gene (5 bases). This CDR3 is built from 15 residues. Trimming removed 2 bases from V and 3 bases from J, with 11 bases in between. CDR1 and CDR2 (germline): MNHEY, SVGAGI. The CDR3 spells CASSYGATYNQPQHF. CDR3 sequence (DNA): TGTGCCAGCAGTTACGGGGCGACATACAATCAGCCCCAGCATTTT.

The rearrangement joins TRBV27 to TRBJ1-2; D is perhaps TRBD1 (6 bases). V lost 2 bases and J 8 bases, leaving 15 bases between the germline ends. The CDR3 length is 14 residues. Germline CDR1 MNHEY, CDR2 SMNVEV (reference sequence). CDR3 nucleotide sequence: TGTGCCAGCAGTTTACGGCCGGCAGGGGTCGGCTACACCTTC. Its translation is CASSLRPAGVGYTF.

The gene calls are TRBV19 and TRBJ1-5; TRBD1 is a possible D gene (5 bases). Trimming shortened V by 5 bases and J by 1 base, and 12 bases separated the two germline ends. The germline V gene has CDR1 LNHDA and CDR2 SQIVND (reference sequence). The CDR3 runs to 15 residues. The CDR3 DNA reads as TGTGCCAGTAGTTCGGACACAAAGAGCAATCAGCCCCAGCATTTT. The encoded protein is CASSSDTKSNQPQHF.

V gene TRBV7-2 combines with J gene TRBJ2-1; D might be TRBD2 (6 bases). V was clipped by 1 base and J by 4 bases, with 14 bases between them. Looked up from germline, CDR1 is SGHTA and CDR2 is FQGNSA. The CDR3 extends over 16 amino acids. For the CDR3, the DNA is TGTGCCAGCAGCTTAGTGGGAGGCCTCAATTACAATGAGCAGTTCTTC. Translated, it gives CASSLVGGLNYNEQFF. Filled out from reference TRBV7-2 and TRBJ2-1, the complete variable domain reads GAGVSQSPSNKVTEKGKDVELRCDPISGHTALYWYRQSLGQGLEFLIYFQGNSAPDKSGLPSDRFSAERTGGSVSTLTIQRTQQEDSAVYLCASSLVGGLNYNEQFFGPGTRLTVL.

The chain carries TRBV4-3 and TRBJ1-3; D not resolved. Between the trimmed V and J ends, which lost 0 bases and 0 bases, there was a span of 12 bases. CDR1 and CDR2 (germline): LGHNA, YSLEER. The CDR3 consists of 17 residues. The CDR3: CASSQEPQLSSGNTIYF. In nucleotides, the CDR3 is TGCGCCAGCAGCCAAGAACCACAGCTGAGCTCTGGAAACACCATATATTTT.

The CDR3 here is CATQRGEGWTGELFF. CDR3 sequence (DNA): TGTGCCACCCAGAGGGGGGAGGGTTGGACCGGGGAGCTGTTTTTT. The chain is built from TRBV7-8 and TRBJ2-2, with TRBD2 as a possible D gene (7 bases). Germline assignment: CDR1 SGHVS and CDR2 FQNEAQ. CDR3 size: 15 residues. The germline V and J ends were trimmed by 10 bases and 5 bases, with 20 bases remaining between them.

The rearrangement joins TRBV4-3 to TRBJ2-3; D unresolved. V was shortened by 1 base and J by 7 bases, with 15 bases between the two germline ends. The CDR3 length is 15 residues. Germline V gene sequence: CDR1 LGHNA, CDR2 YSLEER. CDR3 nucleotide sequence: TGCGCCAGCAGCCAAGGACTGTCCATTGTGAATACGCAGTATTTT. Protein: CASSQGLSIVNTQYF.

The gene calls are TRBV19 and TRBJ1-6; TRBD1 matches 8 bases. CDR3 length: 13 residues. Germline V gene lookup returns CDR1 LNHDA and CDR2 SQIVND (reference sequence). Trimming at V came to 5 bases and at J to 15 bases, leaving 9 bases not matched to a gene. The CDR3 DNA reads as TGTGCCAGTAGTGAGGACAGGGTGTCTCACCTCCACTTT. It translates to CASSEDRVSHLHF.

The chain couples TRBV27 to TRBJ1-5; a weak D match, TRBD1 (6 bases). Trimming took 2 bases from V and 7 from J, leaving 12 bases between them. Germline CDR1 is MNHEY and CDR2 is SMNVEV (reference sequence). This CDR3 is built from 14 residues. CDR3 residues: CASSLHRVRQPQHF. CDR3 sequence (DNA): TGTGCCAGCAGTTTACACAGGGTCCGACAGCCCCAGCATTTT.

The chain uses TRBV5-1 and TRBJ2-7, with D maybe TRBD2 (5 bases). This CDR3 is 16 amino acids long. Germline values: CDR1 SGHRS, CDR2 YFSETQ. Deletions cut 4 bases from V and 3 bases from J, with 20 bases between. CDR3 protein: CASSPTVSGVLYEQYF. The CDR3, as DNA: TGCGCCAGCAGCCCCACCGTAAGCGGAGTCCTCTACGAGCAGTACTTC.

The rearrangement joins TRBV3-1 (or the pseudogene TRBV3-2) to TRBJ1-1; unclear D gene. Trimming took 4 bases from V and 10 from J, leaving 13 bases between them. The CDR3 has 12 amino acids. The germline V gene has CDR1 LGHDT and CDR2 YNNKEL (reference sequence). The CDR3 is CASSLRTTAAFF. CDR3 sequence (DNA): TGTGCCAGCAGCCTCAGGACGACGGCAGCTTTCTTT.

This clone came up once. V is TRBV19 and J is TRBJ2-6; D gene ambiguous. Between the trimmed V and J ends, which lost 7 bases and 0 bases, there was a span of 10 bases. Germline V lookup: CDR1 LNHDA, CDR2 SQIVND (reference sequence). The CDR3 has 15 residues. CDR3 DNA sequence: TGTGCCAGTACGCTCAGCGACTCTGGGGCCAACGTCCTGACTTTC. Translating it yields CASTLSDSGANVLTF.

This chain connects TRBV19 to TRBJ1-1; TRBD1 agrees at 8 bases. The CDR3 loop spans 15 amino acids. Germline CDR1 and CDR2: LNHDA and SQIVND (reference sequence). V shed 5 bases and J 3 bases; nucleotides not matched to a gene: 8. CDR3 in DNA: TGTGCCAGTAGTCCGATACAGGGGGGGTACACTGAAGCTTTCTTT. As protein: CASSPIQGGYTEAFF.

V gene TRBV4-2 combines with J gene TRBJ1-5; D gene uncertain. Germline CDR1 LGHNA, CDR2 YNFKEQ. The CDR3 consists of 16 residues. The V gene lost 0 bases and the J gene lost 7 bases, with 16 bases spanning the gap. CDR3 DNA: TGTGCCAGCAGCCAAGATCTATTGTCTCGAGGGCAGCCCCAGCATTTT. Translated: CASSQDLLSRGQPQHF.

V gene TRBV28 combines with J gene TRBJ2-2; maybe TRBD2 (5 bases). With 7 bases removed from V and 4 bases from J, the gap between germline ends came to 13 bases. The V gene's germline CDR1 is MDHEN and CDR2 SYDVKM. This CDR3 region has 14 residues. The CDR3 sequence: CASTMTTITGELFF. The CDR3 DNA reads TGTGCCAGCACCATGACTACTATCACCGGGGAGCTGTTTTTT. Complete variable domain (other parts from reference TRBV28 and TRBJ2-2): DVKVTQSSRYLVKRTGEKVFLECVQDMDHENMFWYRQDPGLGLRLIYFSYDVKMKEKGDIPEGYSVSREKKERFSLILESASTNQTSMYLCASTMTTITGELFFGEGSRLTVL.

This sequence joins TRBV2 and TRBJ2-2; 8 nucleotides agree with TRBD2. V trimming: 3 bases; J trimming: 6 bases; junction bases outside the gene matches: 12. CDR1 SNHLY and CDR2 FYNNEI come from the germline V gene. The CDR3 has 17 amino acids. CDR3 in DNA: TGTGCCAGCAGTGACGTGGGGACTAGATTCTTGGCCGGGGAGCTGTTTTTT. Translated: CASSDVGTRFLAGELFF.

The rearrangement uses TRBV7-3 and TRBJ2-3; 12 bases map to TRBD2. The CDR3 length is 15 residues. CDR1 SGHTA and CDR2 FQGTGA come from the germline V gene. The J segment lost 7 bases and the V segment lost 5 bases, leaving 7 bases of the junction unmatched. CDR3 region: CASSILAGGPHTQYF. The CDR3 DNA reads as TGTGCCAGCAGCATCCTAGCGGGAGGGCCCCATACGCAGTATTTT.

This clone was recorded a few times. This chain uses TRBV4-1 with TRBJ2-1; TRBD1 or TRBD2 may be the D gene (6 bases each). CDR1 is MGHRA and CDR2 is YSYEKL in the germline V gene. Deletions cut 2 bases from V and 10 bases from J, with 12 bases between. The CDR3 is 13 amino acids. The CDR3 is CASSQRGGTEQFF. DNA of the CDR3: TGCGCCAGCAGCCAAAGAGGAGGGACAGAGCAGTTCTTC.

The genes are TRBV5-4 and TRBJ1-4; the D is unclear. V was trimmed by 3 bases and J by 8 bases, leaving 14 bases between them. In germline, CDR1 is SGHNT, CDR2 YYREEE (reference sequence). This CDR3 spans 14 amino acids. The CDR3 here is CASSYGSGGEKLFF. DNA of the CDR3: TGTGCCAGCAGCTACGGGTCCGGCGGAGAAAAACTGTTTTTT.

This chain uses TRBV4-1 with TRBJ2-1, with 10 bases that match TRBD2. The CDR3 is 16 residues long. With 0 bases clipped from V and 5 bases from J, the junction kept 4 bases outside the gene matches. Per the germline V gene, CDR1 is MGHRA and CDR2 is YSYEKL. The CDR3, as DNA: TGCGCCAGCAGCCAAGACCCCGGACTAGCGGACAATGAGCAGTTCTTC. Protein product: CASSQDPGLADNEQFF.

The chain is built from TRBV15 and TRBJ1-1; 7 positions agree with TRBD1. In germline, CDR1 is LNHNV, CDR2 YYDKDF (reference sequence). V lost 2 bases and J lost 3; bases outside the gene matches: 9. The CDR3 length is 16 residues. The CDR3 coding sequence is TGTGCCACCAGCAGAAGACAGGGTATTGGGGACACTGAAGCTTTCTTT. As protein: CATSRRQGIGDTEAFF.

This rearrangement joins TRBV11-1 to TRBJ1-1, with D possibly being TRBD1 (5 bases). Germline CDR1 is SGHAT and CDR2 is FQDESV (reference sequence). Trimming took 1 base from V and 5 from J, leaving 14 bases between them. The CDR3 sequence is 15 residues long. This CDR3 is CASSLVGGGKTEAFF. As DNA, the CDR3 is TGTGCCAGCAGCTTAGTAGGTGGGGGTAAAACTGAAGCTTTCTTT.

The chain uses TRBV6-5 and TRBJ1-1; a possible D gene is TRBD1 (6 bases). V was cut by 6 bases and J by 10 bases, with 12 bases left in between. Germline V gene lookup returns CDR1 MNHEY and CDR2 SVGAGI. The CDR3 runs 11 residues. In nucleotides, the CDR3 is TGTGCCAGCAGAGGGGGGGTCACAGCTTTCTTT. It specifies CASRGGVTAFF.

The chain recombines TRBV12-3 or TRBV12-4 with TRBJ1-4; possibly TRBD1 for D (5 bases). This CDR3 region has 12 residues. V lost 6 bases to trimming and J lost 8 bases, with 10 bases between them. The CDR3 nucleotides read TGTGCCAGCAGGATTACAGGCGAAAAACTGTTTTTT. Its translation is CASRITGEKLFF.